This T cell receptor beta chain was found in a study of T-cell reconstitution after alpha-beta-depleted transplantation in children. Germline CDR1 is DFQATT and CDR2 is SNEGSKA (reference sequence). V was clipped by 2 bases and J by 3 bases, with 13 bases between them. The CDR3 totals 14 residues. On this clonotype itself: The target antigen is unknown.

Unique molecular identifiers tagged the TCRbeta library. Each CDR3 protein is one row after TCRdb ran MiXCR on the PCR reads. Altogether about 870,000 distinct CDR3 sequences are present, less than 20% being singletons, with the ten largest covering about 5%. Study-level results: In patients about two months after transplant, alpha-beta T cells reportedly arose from several hundred expanded graft clones. T-cell counts and diversity were attributed mostly to newly produced T cells one year after transplant. Several patients had high TCRbeta diversity at day 60; it came from surviving recipient T cells and thymic progenitors.

The sequencing used PBMCs, mostly from graft donor cells, collected 360 days after TCRalphabeta/CD19-depleted stem cell transplant. The clonotype originates from a male patient between 10 and 17 years old who had a stem cell transplant for acute lymphoblastic leukemia, so the T cells may come from the graft donor. The chain links TRBV20-1 to TRBJ1-2; D is unclear. Written as DNA, the CDR3 is TGCAGTGCTAGAAAAGACACCAAGTACTATGGCTACACCTTC. Amino acids: CSARKDTKYYGYTF.